What follows are 26 T cell receptor beta chains derived from one specimen sequenced in a study of control samples from healthy donors and cancer patients. TCRdb's table, derived via immunoSEQ multiplex PCR, lists solely in-frame clones and lacks some. Of about 110,000 clones in the sample, 70% to 85% were seen once. Sequenced: blood. These receptors all stem from a man younger than 35 in good health.

The chain uses TRBV27 and TRBJ2-3; 9 bases map to TRBD1. This CDR3 is 14 amino acids long. J lost 5 bases, V lost 3 bases, and 3 bases had no gene match. CDR1 MNHEY and CDR2 SMNVEV come from the germline V gene (reference sequence). The CDR3 bases are TGTGCCAGCAGTTTCACAGGGGGCAGAGATACGCAGTATTTT. It encodes CASSFTGGRDTQYF.

The rearrangement links TRBV6-6 to TRBJ1-2; the D is unclear. Germline lookup yields CDR1 MNHNY and CDR2 SVGAGI (reference sequence). The CDR3 is 10 amino acids. The V gene lost 5 bases and the J gene lost 7 bases, with 5 bases spanning the gap. CDR3 protein: CASSKSGYTF. In DNA form, the CDR3 reads TGTGCCAGCAGTAAGAGTGGCTACACCTTC.

The chain combines TRBV24-1 with TRBJ1-2, with TRBD1 matching over 9 bases. CDR1 is KGHDR and CDR2 is SFDVKD in the germline V gene. The CDR3 totals 17 residues. The trim removed 4 bases at V and 4 bases at J, leaving 12 bases unmatched. The CDR3 nucleotides read TGTGCCACCAGTGAATCCGGGACAGGGTCCCGTTCCTATGGCTACACCTTC. This codes for CATSESGTGSRSYGYTF.

V usage is TRBV3-1 (or the pseudogene TRBV3-2) and J usage is TRBJ1-1; 8 nucleotides line up with TRBD1. The CDR3 has 14 amino acids. From germline, CDR1 is LGHDT and CDR2 YNNKEL (reference sequence). V was clipped by 4 bases and J by 3 bases; unmatched bases: 4. The CDR3 DNA follows: TGTGCCAGCAGCCTAACAGGGGGTGACACTGAAGCTTTCTTT. As protein: CASSLTGGDTEAFF.

The chain carries TRBV25-1 and TRBJ1-1, with D unclear. V was clipped by 8 bases and J by 3 bases, with 16 bases between them. This CDR3 comprises 14 residues. Germline V gene sequence: CDR1 MGHDK, CDR2 SYGVNS. The CDR3 protein is CASLGRSPYTEAFF. In DNA form, the CDR3 reads TGTGCCAGCTTAGGACGGTCTCCCTACACTGAAGCTTTCTTT.

V gene TRBV14 combines with J gene TRBJ1-2, with a possible D match to TRBD1 (5 bases). The CDR3 loop spans 16 amino acids. Per the germline V gene, CDR1 is SGHDN and CDR2 is FVKESK. Trimming left V 0 bases short and J 8 bases short, with 19 bases between. The CDR3: CASSQDSGGPFDGYTF. The CDR3 DNA follows: TGTGCCAGCAGCCAAGATTCCGGGGGACCTTTTGACGGCTACACCTTC.

The chain carries TRBV2 and TRBJ2-5; D gene unclear. V lost 8 bases to trimming and J lost 5 bases, with 12 bases between them. Germline-derived CDR1 and CDR2 are SNHLY and FYNNEI. The CDR3 loop spans 12 amino acids. The CDR3, as DNA: TGTGCCAGCGAGCCAGCTGAGGAGACCCAGTACTTC. The encoded protein is CASEPAEETQYF.

J is TRBJ1-1 and V is TRBV21-1. TRBV21-1 is annotated as a pseudogene. The CDR3 loop spans 12 amino acids. The CDR3 DNA follows: TGTGCCAGCAGCAAATTGAACACTGAAGCTTTCTTT. It yields the protein CASSKLNTEAFF.

This clone was found a few times. The chain joins TRBV11-2 to TRBJ1-5; no definite D call. The germline V gene encodes CDR1 SGHAT and CDR2 FQNNGV. The length of the CDR3 is 13 residues. V lost 3 bases and J lost 7, with 10 bases in between. CDR3 DNA sequence: TGTGCCAGCAGCTTTGGGGTAGACCAGCCCCAGCATTTT. It yields the protein CASSFGVDQPQHF. The whole variable domain, filled in from reference TRBV11-2 and TRBJ1-5, reads EAGVAQSPRYKIIEKRQSVAFWCNPISGHATLYWYQQILGQGPKLLIQFQNNGVVDDSQLPKDRFSAERLKGVDSTLKIQPAKLEDSAVYLCASSFGVDQPQHFGDGTRLSIL.

The chain recombines TRBV4-3 with TRBJ1-2; possible D gene TRBD1, 6 bases. The germline gives CDR1 LGHNA, CDR2 YSLEER. V was cut by 3 bases and J by 2 bases, with 13 bases left in between. The CDR3 extends over 15 amino acids. As DNA, the CDR3 is TGCGCCAGCAGCCAGGGGGCTCAGGGAAACTATGGCTACACCTTC. Amino acid sequence: CASSQGAQGNYGYTF.

The chain is built from TRBV3-1 (or the pseudogene TRBV3-2) and TRBJ2-7, with 10 bases that match TRBD2. Germline CDR1 is LGHDT and CDR2 is YNNKEL (reference sequence). The CDR3 has 17 residues. V was pared by 1 base and J by 5 bases, with 11 bases of the junction left unmatched. CDR3 region: CASSQVPSGGPIHEQYF. DNA of the CDR3: TGTGCCAGCAGCCAAGTTCCTAGCGGGGGCCCCATACACGAGCAGTACTTC.

This sequence joins TRBV5-6 and TRBJ1-4, with a tentative D call TRBD1 (5 bases). The V end lost 5 bases, the J end lost 4 bases, and 9 bases lay between the germline ends. The CDR3 covers 13 residues. Germline V gene data show CDR1 as SGHDT and CDR2 as YYEEEE. The CDR3 DNA is TGTGCCAGCAGTTGGGGCTTTAATGAAAAACTGTTTTTT. Translation: CASSWGFNEKLFF. Looking up the rest from reference TRBV5-6 and TRBJ1-4 gives the full variable domain: DAGVTQSPTHLIKTRGQQVTLRCSPKSGHDTVSWYQQALGQGPQFIFQYYEEEERQRGNFPDRFSGHQFPNYSSELNVNALLLGDSALYLCASSWGFNEKLFFGSGTQLSVL.

The gene calls are TRBV7-6 and TRBJ2-1; either TRBD1 or TRBD2 may fit D (6 bases each). Trimming removed 4 bases at V and 2 bases at J, with 15 bases between. CDR1 SGHVS and CDR2 FNYEAQ come from the germline V gene. The CDR3 covers 16 residues. The CDR3 region is CASSSRGGTTYNEQFF. CDR3 nucleotides: TGTGCCAGCAGCTCGCGAGGGGGGACAACCTACAATGAGCAGTTCTTC.

The chain combines TRBV27 with TRBJ1-1; D unresolved. Germline CDR1 is MNHEY and CDR2 is SMNVEV (reference sequence). Trimming stripped 5 bases from V and 5 bases from J, with 24 bases between. CDR3 size: 17 residues. The CDR3 DNA reads TGTGCCAGCAGTACTCGCCGCCGGGATACGCAGAAGACTGAAGCTTTCTTT. The encoded protein is CASSTRRRDTQKTEAFF.

In this sample, this clone turned up once. The chain recombines TRBV11-2 with TRBJ1-1; D unresolved. CDR1 is SGHAT and CDR2 is FQNNGV in the germline V gene. This CDR3 has 15 residues. Between the trimmed V and J ends, which lost 5 bases and 0 bases, there was a span of 13 bases. As DNA, the CDR3 is TGTGCCAGCAGCCTGTCTCCGCTTATGAACACTGAAGCTTTCTTT. This codes for CASSLSPLMNTEAFF.

This clone was detected many times. The chain carries TRBV29-1 and TRBJ2-2; a possible D gene is TRBD1 (5 bases). Germline lookup yields CDR1 SQVTM and CDR2 ANQGSEA. V was pared by 6 bases and J by 4 bases, with 12 bases between. CDR3 length: 13 residues. CDR3 residues: CSVSPQGTGELFF. The CDR3, as DNA: TGCAGCGTCTCCCCTCAGGGCACCGGGGAGCTGTTTTTT.

Comments on this clone: The sample carries other DNA sequences with the same CDR3. This chain connects TRBV7-9 to TRBJ1-3; D is unresolved. V gave up 5 bases and J gave up 4 bases, with 6 bases separating them. Per germline, CDR1 SEHNR and CDR2 FQNEAQ (reference sequence). This CDR3 is 12 amino acids long. Here the CDR3 DNA reads TGTGCCAGCAGCCTCACCGGAAACACCATATATTTT. Translation gives CASSLTGNTIYF.

The genes are TRBV7-8 and TRBJ2-2, with TRBD1 matching over 7 bases. With V trimmed by 3 bases and J by 0 bases, 4 bases remained unmatched. The CDR3 extends over 16 amino acids. The germline V gene has CDR1 SGHVS and CDR2 FQNEAQ. CDR3 loop: CASSLGQFANTGELFF. The CDR3 DNA reads as TGTGCCAGCAGCTTGGGACAGTTCGCGAACACCGGGGAGCTGTTTTTT. Filled out from reference TRBV7-8 and TRBJ2-2, the complete variable domain reads GAGVSQSPRYKVAKRGQDVALRCDPISGHVSLFWYQQALGQGPEFLTYFQNEAQLDKSGLPSDRFFAERPEGSVSTLKIQRTQQEDSAVYLCASSLGQFANTGELFFGEGSRLTVL.

The genes are TRBV6-5 and TRBJ2-3; TRBD1 agrees at 7 bases. Looked up from germline, CDR1 is MNHEY and CDR2 is SVGAGI. The CDR3 totals 13 residues. The CDR3 protein is CALYDRARDTQYF. In DNA form, the CDR3 reads TGTGCTCTTTACGACAGGGCGAGGGATACGCAGTATTTT.

The genes are TRBV20-1 and TRBJ2-3; perhaps TRBD2 as D (6 bases). The CDR3 has 14 amino acids. Per germline, CDR1 DFQATT and CDR2 SNEGSKA (reference sequence). Trimming removed 3 bases from V and 1 base from J, with 11 bases in between. DNA for the CDR3: TGCAGTGCTAGTGGTGGCGGGGGCACAGATACGCAGTATTTT. Amino acid sequence: CSASGGGGTDTQYF.

The gene calls are TRBV29-1 and TRBJ1-5; D unclear. V was trimmed by 4 bases and J by 4 bases, leaving 8 bases between them. This CDR3 contains 12 residues. Germline CDR1 reads SQVTM; CDR2 reads ANQGSEA. CDR3 sequence reads: CSVGGYNQPQHF. The CDR3 DNA reads as TGCAGCGTTGGAGGTTATAATCAGCCCCAGCATTTT.

V is TRBV5-5 and J is TRBJ1-4; D not resolved. The V end was cut by 0 bases, the J end by 8 bases, with 8 bases between. The CDR3 runs to 13 residues. Germline V lookup: CDR1 SGHKS, CDR2 YYEKEE (reference sequence). The CDR3 DNA is TGTGCCAGCAGCTTGGCCACTATGGAAAAACTGTTTTTT. It is translated as CASSLATMEKLFF.

CDR3 sequence reads: CASSDNNRHSPLHF. Here the CDR3 DNA reads TGTGCCAGCAGTGACAATAACCGGCATTCACCCCTCCACTTT. V gene TRBV6-1 combines with J gene TRBJ1-6; D remains unclear. V was pared by 3 bases and J by 8 bases, with 11 bases between. CDR1 and CDR2 from the germline V gene are MNHNS and SASEGT. This CDR3 is built from 14 residues.

For this clone: The identical CDR3 is also encoded by other nucleotide sequences in the sample. The chain is built from TRBV3-1 (or the pseudogene TRBV3-2) and TRBJ2-1; tentative D call: TRBD2 (5 bases). This CDR3 has 15 amino acids. Germline-derived CDR1 and CDR2 are LGHDT and YNNKEL (reference sequence). Trimming shortened V by 0 bases and J by 0 bases, and 6 bases separated the two germline ends. The CDR3 region has the DNA TGTGCCAGCAGCCAAGAAGGGAGCTCCTACAATGAGCAGTTCTTC. Protein: CASSQEGSSYNEQFF.

The J gene is TRBJ2-1, the V gene TRBV6-4; D gene ambiguous. This CDR3 region has 10 residues. Trimming shortened V by 3 bases and J by 9 bases, and 3 bases separated the two germline ends. Looked up from germline, CDR1 is MRHNA and CDR2 is SNTAGT. The CDR3 reads CASSEPEQFF. The CDR3 region has the DNA TGTGCCAGCAGTGAACCTGAGCAGTTCTTC.

The V gene is TRBV5-1, the J gene TRBJ2-5; D is possibly TRBD1 (5 bases). With 4 bases removed from V and 1 base from J, the gap between germline ends came to 11 bases. The CDR3 runs to 14 residues. Germline CDR1 and CDR2: SGHRS and YFSETQ. The CDR3 nucleotides are TGCGCCAGCAGCGCGGTAGGGGCCCAAGAGACCCAGTACTTC. As protein: CASSAVGAQETQYF.